The T cell receptor beta chain under discussion was sequenced for a study of T cell responses to AZD1222 COVID-19 vaccine. CDR1 is LNHDA and CDR2 is SQIVND in the germline V gene (reference sequence). This CDR3 is 14 amino acids long. Trimming removed 5 bases at V and 2 bases at J, with 12 bases between. TCRdb's table, derived via immunoSEQ multiplex PCR, lists solely in-frame clones and lacks some. This table has 150,000 to 250,000 clones, roughly nine tenths appearing once. Specimen: peripheral blood, collected 28 days after the second AZD1222 dose. This clonotype was obtained from an adult who received the AZD1222 COVID-19 vaccine. The chain joins TRBV19 to TRBJ1-2; D is uncertain. The chain's CDR3 is CASSGSSGNYGYTF. CDR3 bases: TGTGCCAGTAGTGGCAGCTCGGGAAACTATGGCTACACCTTC.